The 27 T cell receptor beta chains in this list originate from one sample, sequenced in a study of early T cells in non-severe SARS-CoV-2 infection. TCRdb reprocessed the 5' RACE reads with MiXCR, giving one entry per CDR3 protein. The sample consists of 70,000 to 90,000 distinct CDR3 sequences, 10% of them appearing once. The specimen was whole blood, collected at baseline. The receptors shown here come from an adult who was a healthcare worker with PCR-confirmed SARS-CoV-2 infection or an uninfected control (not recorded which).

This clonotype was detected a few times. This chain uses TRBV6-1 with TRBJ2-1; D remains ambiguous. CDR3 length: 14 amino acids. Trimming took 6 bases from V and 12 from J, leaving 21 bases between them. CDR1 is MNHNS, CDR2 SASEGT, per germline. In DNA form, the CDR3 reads TGTGCCAGCAGAGAGGACCGCCTTTCAATTGGGCAGTTCTTC. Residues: CASREDRLSIGQFF.

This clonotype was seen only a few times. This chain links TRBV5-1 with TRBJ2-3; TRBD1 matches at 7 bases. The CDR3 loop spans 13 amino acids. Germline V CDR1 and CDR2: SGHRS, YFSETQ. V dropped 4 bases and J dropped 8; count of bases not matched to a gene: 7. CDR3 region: CASSVGTASTQYF. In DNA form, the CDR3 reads TGCGCCAGCAGCGTGGGGACAGCCAGTACGCAGTATTTT.

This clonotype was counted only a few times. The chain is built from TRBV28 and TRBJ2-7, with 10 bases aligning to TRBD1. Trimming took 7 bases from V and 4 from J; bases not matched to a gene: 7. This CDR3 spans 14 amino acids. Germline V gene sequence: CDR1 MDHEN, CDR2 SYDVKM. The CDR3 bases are TGTGCCAGCACCTTCGGACAGGGGGGGTACGAGCAGTACTTC. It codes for CASTFGQGGYEQYF.

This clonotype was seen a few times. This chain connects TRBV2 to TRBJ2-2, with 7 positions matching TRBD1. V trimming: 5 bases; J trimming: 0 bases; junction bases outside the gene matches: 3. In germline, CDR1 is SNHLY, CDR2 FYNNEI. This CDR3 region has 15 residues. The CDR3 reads CASSKDRTNTGELFF. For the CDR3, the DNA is TGTGCCAGCAGTAAGGACAGGACGAACACCGGGGAGCTGTTTTTT.

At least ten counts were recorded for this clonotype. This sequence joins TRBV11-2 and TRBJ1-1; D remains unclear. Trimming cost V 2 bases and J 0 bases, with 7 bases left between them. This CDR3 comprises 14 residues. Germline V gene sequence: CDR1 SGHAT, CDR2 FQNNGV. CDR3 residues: CASSLNLMNTEAFF. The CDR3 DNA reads TGTGCCAGCAGCTTAAACCTCATGAACACTGAAGCTTTCTTT.

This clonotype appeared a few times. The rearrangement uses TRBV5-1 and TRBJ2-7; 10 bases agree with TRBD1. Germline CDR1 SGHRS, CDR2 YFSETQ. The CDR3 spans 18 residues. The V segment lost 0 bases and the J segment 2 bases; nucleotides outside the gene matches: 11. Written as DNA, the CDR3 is TGCGCCAGCAGCTTGGACCCGCCGGGACAGGGGACTCCCTACGAGCAGTACTTC. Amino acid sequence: CASSLDPPGQGTPYEQYF.

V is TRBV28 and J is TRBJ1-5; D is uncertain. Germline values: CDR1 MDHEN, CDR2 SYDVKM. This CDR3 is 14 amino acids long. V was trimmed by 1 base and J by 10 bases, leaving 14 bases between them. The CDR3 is CASSLLGSFIPQHF. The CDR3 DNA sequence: TGTGCCAGCAGTTTATTGGGCAGTTTTATACCCCAGCATTTT.

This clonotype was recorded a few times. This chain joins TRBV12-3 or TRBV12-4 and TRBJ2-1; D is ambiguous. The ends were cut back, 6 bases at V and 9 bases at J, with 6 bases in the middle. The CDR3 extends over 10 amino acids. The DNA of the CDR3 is TGTGCCAGCAGCCGTTTTGAGCAGTTCTTC. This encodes CASSRFEQFF.

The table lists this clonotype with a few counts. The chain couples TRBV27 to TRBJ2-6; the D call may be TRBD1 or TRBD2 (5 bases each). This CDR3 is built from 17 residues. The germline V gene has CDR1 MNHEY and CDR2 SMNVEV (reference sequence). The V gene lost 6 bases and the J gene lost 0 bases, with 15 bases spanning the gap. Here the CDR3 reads CASSHLGAASGANVLTF. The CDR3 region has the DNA TGTGCCAGCAGCCATCTCGGGGCGGCCTCTGGGGCCAACGTCCTGACTTTC.

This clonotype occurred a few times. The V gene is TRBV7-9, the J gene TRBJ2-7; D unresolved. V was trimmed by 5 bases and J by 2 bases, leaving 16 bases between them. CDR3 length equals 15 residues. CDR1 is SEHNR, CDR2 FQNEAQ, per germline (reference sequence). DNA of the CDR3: TGTGCCAGCAGCCTCGCCCCGGGCCAAACCTACGAGCAGTACTTC. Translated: CASSLAPGQTYEQYF.

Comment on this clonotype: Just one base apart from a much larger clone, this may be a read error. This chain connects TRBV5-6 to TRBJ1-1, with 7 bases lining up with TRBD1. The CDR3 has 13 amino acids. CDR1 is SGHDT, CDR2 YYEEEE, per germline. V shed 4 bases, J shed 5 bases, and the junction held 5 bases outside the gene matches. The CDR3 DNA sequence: TGTGCCAGCAGCGTGACAGGGAAGACTGAAGCTTTCTTT. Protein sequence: CASSVTGKTEAFF.

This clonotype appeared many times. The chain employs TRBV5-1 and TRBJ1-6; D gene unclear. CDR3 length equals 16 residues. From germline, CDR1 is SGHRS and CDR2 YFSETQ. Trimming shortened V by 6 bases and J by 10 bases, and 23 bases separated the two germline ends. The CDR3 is CASKLFGGSIPSPLHF. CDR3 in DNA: TGCGCCAGCAAACTTTTCGGTGGGAGTATCCCCTCACCCCTCCACTTT. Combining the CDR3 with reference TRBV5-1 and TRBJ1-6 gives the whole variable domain KAGVTQTPRYLIKTRGQQVTLSCSPISGHRSVSWYQQTPGQGLQFLFEYFSETQRNKGNFPGRFSGRQFSNSRSEMNVSTLELGDSALYLCASKLFGGSIPSPLHFGNGTRLTVT.

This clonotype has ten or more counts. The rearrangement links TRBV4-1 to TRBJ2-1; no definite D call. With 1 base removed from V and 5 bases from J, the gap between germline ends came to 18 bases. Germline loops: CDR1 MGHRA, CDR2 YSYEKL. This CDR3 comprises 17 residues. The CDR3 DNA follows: TGCGCCAGCAGCCAAGTTTTTAAGAAAGTGGAGAACAATGAGCAGTTCTTC. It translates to CASSQVFKKVENNEQFF.

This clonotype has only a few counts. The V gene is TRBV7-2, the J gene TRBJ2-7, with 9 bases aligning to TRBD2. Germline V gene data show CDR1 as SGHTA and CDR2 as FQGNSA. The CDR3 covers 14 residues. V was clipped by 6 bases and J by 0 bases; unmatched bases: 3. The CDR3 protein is CASSSTSGSYEQYF. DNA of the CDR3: TGTGCCAGCAGTTCGACTAGCGGCTCCTACGAGCAGTACTTC.

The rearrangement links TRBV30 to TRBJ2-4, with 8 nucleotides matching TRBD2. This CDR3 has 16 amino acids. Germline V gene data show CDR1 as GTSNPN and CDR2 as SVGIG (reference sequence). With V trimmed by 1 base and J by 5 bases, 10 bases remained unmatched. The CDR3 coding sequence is TGTGCCTGGAGTGGTGTAAGCGGGAGAGCACAAAACATTCAGTACTTC. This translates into CAWSGVSGRAQNIQYF.

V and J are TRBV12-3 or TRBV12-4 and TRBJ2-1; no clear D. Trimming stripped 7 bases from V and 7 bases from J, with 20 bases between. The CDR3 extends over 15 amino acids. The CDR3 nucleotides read TGTGCCAGCAATCTCCGGGTCCCCCTTGGGAATGAGCAGTTCTTC. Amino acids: CASNLRVPLGNEQFF.

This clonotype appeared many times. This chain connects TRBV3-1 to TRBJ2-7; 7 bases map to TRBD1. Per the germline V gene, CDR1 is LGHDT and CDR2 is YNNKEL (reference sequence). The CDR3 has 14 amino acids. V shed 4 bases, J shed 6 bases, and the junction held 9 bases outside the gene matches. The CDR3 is CASSPWTGKPEQYF. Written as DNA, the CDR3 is TGTGCCAGCAGCCCTTGGACAGGCAAACCCGAGCAGTACTTC.

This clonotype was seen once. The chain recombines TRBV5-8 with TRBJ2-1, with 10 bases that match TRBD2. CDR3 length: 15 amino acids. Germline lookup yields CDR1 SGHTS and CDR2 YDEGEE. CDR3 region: CVRPPLAGVGNEQFF. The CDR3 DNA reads TGTGTCAGACCCCCCCTAGCGGGAGTGGGCAATGAGCAGTTCTTC.

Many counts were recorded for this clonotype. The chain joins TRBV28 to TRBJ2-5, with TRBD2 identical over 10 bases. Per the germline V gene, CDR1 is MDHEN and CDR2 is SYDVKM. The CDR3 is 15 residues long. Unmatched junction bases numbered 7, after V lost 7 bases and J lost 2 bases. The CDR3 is CASTTTSGSQETQYF. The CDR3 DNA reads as TGTGCCAGCACCACGACTAGCGGGTCTCAAGAGACCCAGTACTTC.

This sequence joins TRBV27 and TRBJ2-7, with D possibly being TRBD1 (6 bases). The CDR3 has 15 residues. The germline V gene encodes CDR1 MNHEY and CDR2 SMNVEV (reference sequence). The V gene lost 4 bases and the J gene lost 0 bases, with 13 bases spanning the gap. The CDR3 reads CASSSADRSSYEQYF. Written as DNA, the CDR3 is TGTGCCAGCAGTTCCGCGGACAGAAGCTCCTACGAGCAGTACTTC.

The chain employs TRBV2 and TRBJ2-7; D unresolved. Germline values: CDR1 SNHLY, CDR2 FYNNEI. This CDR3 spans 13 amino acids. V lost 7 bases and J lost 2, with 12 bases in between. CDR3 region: CASNPVGTYEQYF. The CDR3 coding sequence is TGTGCCAGCAATCCGGTAGGGACCTACGAGCAGTACTTC.

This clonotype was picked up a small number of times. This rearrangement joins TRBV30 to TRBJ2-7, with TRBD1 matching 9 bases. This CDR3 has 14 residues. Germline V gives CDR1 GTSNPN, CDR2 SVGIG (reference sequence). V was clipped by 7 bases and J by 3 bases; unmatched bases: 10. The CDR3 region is CASTTPTGGYEQYF. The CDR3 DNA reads TGTGCCTCCACAACACCGACAGGGGGCTACGAGCAGTACTTC.

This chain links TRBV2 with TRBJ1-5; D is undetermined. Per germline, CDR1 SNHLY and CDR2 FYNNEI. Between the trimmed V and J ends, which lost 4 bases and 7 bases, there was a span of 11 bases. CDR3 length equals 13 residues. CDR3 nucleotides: TGTGCCAGCAGTGTAGGGCTCTGGCAGCCCCAGCATTTT. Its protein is CASSVGLWQPQHF. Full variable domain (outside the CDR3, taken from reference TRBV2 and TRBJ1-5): EPEVTQTPSHQVTQMGQEVILRCVPISNHLYFYWYRQILGQKVEFLVSFYNNEISEKSEIFDDQFSVERPDGSNFTLKIRSTKLEDSAMYFCASSVGLWQPQHFGDGTRLSIL.

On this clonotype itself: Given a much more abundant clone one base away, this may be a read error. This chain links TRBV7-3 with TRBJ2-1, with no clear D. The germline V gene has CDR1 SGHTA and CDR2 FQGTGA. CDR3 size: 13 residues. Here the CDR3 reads CASSLSYDNDQFF. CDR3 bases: TGTGCCAGCAGCCTAAGTTACGATAATGACCAGTTCTTC.

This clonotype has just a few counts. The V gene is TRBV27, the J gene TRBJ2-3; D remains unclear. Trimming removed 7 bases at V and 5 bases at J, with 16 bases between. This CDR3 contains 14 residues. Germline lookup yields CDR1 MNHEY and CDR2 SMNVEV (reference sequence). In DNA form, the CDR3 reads TGTGCCAGCAAATCAGTCGGGCCGCAAGATACGCAGTATTTT. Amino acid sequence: CASKSVGPQDTQYF.

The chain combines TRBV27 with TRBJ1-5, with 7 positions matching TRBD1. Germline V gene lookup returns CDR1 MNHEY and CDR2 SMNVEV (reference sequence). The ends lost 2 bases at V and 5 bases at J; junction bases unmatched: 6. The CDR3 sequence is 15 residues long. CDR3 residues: CASSLRPGGDQPQHF. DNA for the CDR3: TGTGCCAGCAGTTTACGCCCAGGGGGGGATCAGCCCCAGCATTTT.

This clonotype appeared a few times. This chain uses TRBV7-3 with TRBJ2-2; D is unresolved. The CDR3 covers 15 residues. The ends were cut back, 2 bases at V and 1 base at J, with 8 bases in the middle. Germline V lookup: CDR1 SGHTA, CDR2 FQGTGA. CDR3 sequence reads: CASSLQWGNTGELFF. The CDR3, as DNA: TGTGCCAGCAGCTTACAGTGGGGGAACACCGGGGAGCTGTTTTTT.